What follows is one T cell receptor (beta chain) and its context. Its cognate antigen is unknown. PCR amplification relied on 60 Vbeta primers (plus 13 Jbeta primers). Generated by immunoSEQ multiplex PCR, the TCRdb table keeps only in-frame clones and is missing some. Here the sample spans fewer than 250,000 clones, approximately 80% being singletons. The sample originates from a study of cytomegalovirus exposure and HLA in healthy donors. Per the germline V gene, CDR1 is SGHTS and CDR2 is YDEGEE. The V and J ends lost 0 bases and 8 bases respectively, with 6 bases between them. CDR3 length: 12 amino acids. General study results and limits: Accurate HLA-A and HLA-B prediction from TCR beta sequences was reported for most subjects. It was shown in a later analysis that HLA-associated TCR beta chains were more clonally expanded than other, equally common chains. A highly shared variant cluster was judged a likely technical artifact. An analysis done earlier found most TCR beta V segments productive about 87% or about 30% of the time.

The genes are TRBV5-8 and TRBJ2-1, with no clear D. This clonotype was obtained from a boy aged 2-15 years in good health and CMV-seronegative. The sample comprised PBMCs. Here the CDR3 DNA reads TGTGCCAGCAGCTTGGTTCGGGATGAGCAGTTCTTC. Translation: CASSLVRDEQFF.